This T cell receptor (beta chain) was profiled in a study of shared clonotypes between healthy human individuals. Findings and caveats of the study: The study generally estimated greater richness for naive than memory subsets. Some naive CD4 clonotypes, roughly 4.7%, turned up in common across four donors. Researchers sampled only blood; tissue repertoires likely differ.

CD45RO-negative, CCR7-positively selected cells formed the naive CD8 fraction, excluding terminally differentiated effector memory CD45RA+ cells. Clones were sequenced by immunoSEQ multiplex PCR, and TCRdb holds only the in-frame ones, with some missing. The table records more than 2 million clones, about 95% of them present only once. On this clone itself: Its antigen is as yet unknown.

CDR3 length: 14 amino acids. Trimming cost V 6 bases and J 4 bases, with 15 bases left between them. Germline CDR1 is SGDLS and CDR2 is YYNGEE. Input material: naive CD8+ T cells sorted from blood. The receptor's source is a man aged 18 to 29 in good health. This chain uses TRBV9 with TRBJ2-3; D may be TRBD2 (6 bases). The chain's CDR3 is CASTPAPGADTQYF. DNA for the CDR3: TGTGCCAGCACCCCCGCACCGGGGGCAGATACGCAGTATTTT.